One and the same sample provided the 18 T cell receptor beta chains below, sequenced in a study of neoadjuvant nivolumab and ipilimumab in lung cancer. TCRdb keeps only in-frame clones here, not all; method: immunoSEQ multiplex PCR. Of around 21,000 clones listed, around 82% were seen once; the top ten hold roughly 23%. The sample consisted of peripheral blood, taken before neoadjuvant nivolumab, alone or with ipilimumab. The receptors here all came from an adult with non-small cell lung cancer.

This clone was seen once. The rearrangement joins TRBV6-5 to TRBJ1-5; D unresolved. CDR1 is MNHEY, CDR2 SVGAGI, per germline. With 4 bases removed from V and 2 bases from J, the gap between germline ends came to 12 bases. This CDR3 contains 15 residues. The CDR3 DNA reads TGTGCCAGCAGTTTGGGCGGGGTGGGCAATCAGCCCCAGCATTTT. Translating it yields CASSLGGVGNQPQHF.

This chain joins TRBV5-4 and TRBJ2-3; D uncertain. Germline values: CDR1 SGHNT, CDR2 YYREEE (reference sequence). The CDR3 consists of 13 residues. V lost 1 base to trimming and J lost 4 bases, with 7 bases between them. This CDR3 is CASSLPRSDTQYF. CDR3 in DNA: TGTGCCAGCAGCTTGCCTAGATCAGATACGCAGTATTTT. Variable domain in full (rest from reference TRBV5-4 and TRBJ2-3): ETGVTQSPTHLIKTRGQQVTLRCSSQSGHNTVSWYQQALGQGPQFIFQYYREEENGRGNFPPRFSGLQFPNYSSELNVNALELDDSALYLCASSLPRSDTQYFGPGTRLTVL.

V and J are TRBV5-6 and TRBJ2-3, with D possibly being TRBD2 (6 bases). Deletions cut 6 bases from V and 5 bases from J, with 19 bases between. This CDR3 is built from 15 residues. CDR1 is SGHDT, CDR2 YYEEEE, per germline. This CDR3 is CASKPRDWFLDTQYF. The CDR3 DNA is TGTGCCAGCAAGCCACGGGACTGGTTTTTAGATACGCAGTATTTT.

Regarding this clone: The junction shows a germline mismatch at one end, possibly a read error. CDR3 DNA sequence: TGTGCCAGCAGCTTAGTAGTTGAGGGGTCGGCTCTCGGCTTT. Encoded protein: CASSLVVEGSALGF. V gene TRBV7-9 combines with J gene TRBJ1-1; TRBD1 is a possible D gene (5 bases). Germline V CDR1 and CDR2: SEHNR, FQNEAQ (reference sequence). The CDR3 is 14 amino acids.

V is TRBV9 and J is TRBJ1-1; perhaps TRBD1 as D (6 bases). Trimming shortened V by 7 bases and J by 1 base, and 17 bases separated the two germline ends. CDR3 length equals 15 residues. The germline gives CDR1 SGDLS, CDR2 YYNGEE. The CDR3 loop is CASSKGGGGNTEAFF. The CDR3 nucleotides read TGTGCCAGCTCCAAGGGAGGAGGGGGGAACACTGAAGCTTTCTTT.

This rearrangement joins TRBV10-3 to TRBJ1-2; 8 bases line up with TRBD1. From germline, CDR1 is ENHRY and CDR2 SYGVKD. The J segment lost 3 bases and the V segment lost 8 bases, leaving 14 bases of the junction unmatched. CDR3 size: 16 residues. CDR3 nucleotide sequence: TGTGCCATCTTGACAGCCCCGGACAGGGTGCACTATGGCTACACCTTC. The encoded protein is CAILTAPDRVHYGYTF.

The CDR3 DNA reads TGTGCCAGCAGTTACCCTCGACAGGTGGCCCCTTTCTTT. Translation gives CASSYPRQVAPFF. The chain uses TRBV6-6 and TRBJ1-1; perhaps TRBD1 as D (6 bases). V was trimmed by 2 bases and J by 12 bases, leaving 16 bases between them. Germline V gene sequence: CDR1 MNHNY, CDR2 SVGAGI (reference sequence). CDR3 size: 13 residues.

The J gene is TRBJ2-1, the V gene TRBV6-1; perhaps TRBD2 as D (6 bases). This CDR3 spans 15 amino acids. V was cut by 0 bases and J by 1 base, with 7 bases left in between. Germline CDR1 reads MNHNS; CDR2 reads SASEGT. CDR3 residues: CASSEAGLSYNEQFF. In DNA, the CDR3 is TGTGCCAGCAGTGAAGCCGGACTATCCTACAATGAGCAGTTCTTC.

The CDR3 protein is CASSLGGQGGSYEQYF. The CDR3 nucleotides are TGCGCCAGCAGCTTGGGGGGACAGGGTGGCTCCTACGAGCAGTACTTC. This chain connects TRBV5-1 to TRBJ2-7, with 9 positions matching TRBD1. The CDR3 loop spans 16 amino acids. CDR1 and CDR2 (germline): SGHRS, YFSETQ. The J segment lost 0 bases and the V segment lost 0 bases, leaving 4 bases of the junction unmatched.

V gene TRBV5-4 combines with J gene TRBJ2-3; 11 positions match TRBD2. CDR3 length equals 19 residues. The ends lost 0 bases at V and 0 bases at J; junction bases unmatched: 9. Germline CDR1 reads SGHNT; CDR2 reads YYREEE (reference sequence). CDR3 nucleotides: TGTGCCAGCAGCTTGGAACGGACTAGCGGGCCCCCTAGCACAGATACGCAGTATTTT. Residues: CASSLERTSGPPSTDTQYF.

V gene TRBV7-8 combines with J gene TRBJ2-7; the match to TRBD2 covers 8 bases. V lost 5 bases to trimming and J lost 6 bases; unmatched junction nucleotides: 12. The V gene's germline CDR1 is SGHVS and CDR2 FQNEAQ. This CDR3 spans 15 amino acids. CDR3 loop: CASSPTQGLVGEQYF. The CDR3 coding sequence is TGTGCCAGCAGCCCCACCCAGGGACTAGTAGGCGAGCAGTACTTC.

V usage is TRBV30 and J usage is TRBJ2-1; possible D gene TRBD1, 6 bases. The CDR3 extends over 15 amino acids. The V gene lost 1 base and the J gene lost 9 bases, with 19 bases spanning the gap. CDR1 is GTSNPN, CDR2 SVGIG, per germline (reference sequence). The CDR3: CAWSAGLGRGGEQFF. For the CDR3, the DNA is TGTGCCTGGAGTGCGGGGTTGGGTCGAGGGGGTGAGCAGTTCTTC.

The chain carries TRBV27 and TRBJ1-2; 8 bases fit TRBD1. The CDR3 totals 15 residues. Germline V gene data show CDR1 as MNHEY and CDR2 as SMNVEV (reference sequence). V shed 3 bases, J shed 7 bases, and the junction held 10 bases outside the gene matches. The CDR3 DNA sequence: TGTGCCAGCAGTTTTCACCCCAGGGGGCGTTTTGGCTACACCTTC. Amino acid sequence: CASSFHPRGRFGYTF.

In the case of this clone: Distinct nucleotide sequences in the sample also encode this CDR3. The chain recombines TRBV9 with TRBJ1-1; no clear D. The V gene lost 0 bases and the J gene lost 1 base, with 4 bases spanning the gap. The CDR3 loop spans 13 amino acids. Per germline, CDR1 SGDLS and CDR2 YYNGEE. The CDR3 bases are TGTGCCAGCAGCGTAGCACCGAACACTGAAGCTTTCTTT. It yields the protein CASSVAPNTEAFF.

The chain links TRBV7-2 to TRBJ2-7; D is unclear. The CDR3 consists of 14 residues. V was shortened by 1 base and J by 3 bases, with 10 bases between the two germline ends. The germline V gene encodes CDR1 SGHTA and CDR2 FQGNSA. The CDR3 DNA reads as TGTGCCAGCAGCTTAGGGCCCCAAGGCTACGAGCAGTACTTC. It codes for CASSLGPQGYEQYF. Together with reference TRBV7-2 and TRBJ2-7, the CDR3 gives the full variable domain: GAGVSQSPSNKVTEKGKDVELRCDPISGHTALYWYRQSLGQGLEFLIYFQGNSAPDKSGLPSDRFSAERTGGSVSTLTIQRTQQEDSAVYLCASSLGPQGYEQYFGPGTRLTVT.

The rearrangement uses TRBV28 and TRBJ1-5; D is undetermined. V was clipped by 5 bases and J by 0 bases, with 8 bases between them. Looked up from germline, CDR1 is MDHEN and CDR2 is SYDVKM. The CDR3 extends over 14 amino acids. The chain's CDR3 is CASSPLLSNQPQHF. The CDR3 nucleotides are TGTGCCAGCAGTCCCCTTCTTAGCAATCAGCCCCAGCATTTT.

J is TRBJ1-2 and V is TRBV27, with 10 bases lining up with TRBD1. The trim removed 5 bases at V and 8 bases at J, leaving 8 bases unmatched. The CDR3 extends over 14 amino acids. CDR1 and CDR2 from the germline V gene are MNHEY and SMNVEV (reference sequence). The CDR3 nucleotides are TGTGCCAGCAGTCCGGGACAGGGGAATCGAGGCTACACCTTC. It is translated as CASSPGQGNRGYTF.

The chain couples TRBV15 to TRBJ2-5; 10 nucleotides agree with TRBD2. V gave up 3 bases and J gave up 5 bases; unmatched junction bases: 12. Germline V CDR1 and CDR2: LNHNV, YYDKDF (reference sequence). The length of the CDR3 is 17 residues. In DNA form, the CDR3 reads TGTGCCACCAGCAGGGAATCTAGCGGGAGAGGTGGCGAGACCCAGTACTTC. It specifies CATSRESSGRGGETQYF.